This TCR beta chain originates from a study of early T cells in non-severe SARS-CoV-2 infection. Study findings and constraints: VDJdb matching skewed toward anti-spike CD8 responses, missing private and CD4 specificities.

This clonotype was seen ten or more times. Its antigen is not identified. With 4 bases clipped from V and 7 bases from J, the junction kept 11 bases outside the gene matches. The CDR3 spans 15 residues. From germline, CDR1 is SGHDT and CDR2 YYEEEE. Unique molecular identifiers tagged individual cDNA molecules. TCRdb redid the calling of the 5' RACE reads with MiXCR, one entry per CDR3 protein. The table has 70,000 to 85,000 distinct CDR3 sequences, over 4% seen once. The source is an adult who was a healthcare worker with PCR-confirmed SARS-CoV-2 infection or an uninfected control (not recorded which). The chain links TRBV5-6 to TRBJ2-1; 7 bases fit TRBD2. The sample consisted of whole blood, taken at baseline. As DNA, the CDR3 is TGTGCCAGCAGCGGGTTGGAGCGGGATTGGAATGAGCAGTTCTTC. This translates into CASSGLERDWNEQFF. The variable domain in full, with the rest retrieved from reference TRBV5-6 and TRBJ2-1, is DAGVTQSPTHLIKTRGQQVTLRCSPKSGHDTVSWYQQALGQGPQFIFQYYEEEERQRGNFPDRFSGHQFPNYSSELNVNALLLGDSALYLCASSGLERDWNEQFFGPGTRLTVL.